This T cell receptor (beta chain) is drawn from a study of cytomegalovirus exposure and HLA in healthy donors. Notes on the study in general: Judged likely to be a sequencing artifact was a cluster of highly shared sequence variants. A further, later analysis showed that HLA-associated TCR beta chains (compared with equally common others) were more clonally expanded. A later analysis linked a missense variant in DCLRE1C to the trimming of TCR beta V and J genes.

This PCR relied on a set of 60 Vbeta primers and 13 Jbeta primers. Clones were sequenced by immunoSEQ multiplex PCR, and TCRdb holds only the in-frame ones, with some missing. The repertoire consists of 80,000 to 130,000 clones, with 79% occurring once and the leading ten covering roughly 3.7%. Those who donated were healthy bone marrow donors. On this clone itself: What it binds is unknown.

Specimen: PBMCs. The origin of this receptor is a female donor in good health and CMV-seropositive.

This CDR3 reads CASSAGTSFGELFF. The DNA of the CDR3 is TGTGCCAGCTCAGCCGGGACTAGCTTCGGGGAGCTGTTTTTT. This chain connects TRBV18 to TRBJ2-2; 9 bases fit TRBD2. This CDR3 has 14 residues. V was clipped by 5 bases and J by 7 bases; unmatched bases: 5. Germline CDR1 KGHSH, CDR2 LQKENI. Using reference TRBV18 and TRBJ2-2 for the parts outside the CDR3, the full variable domain is NAGVMQNPRHLVRRRGQEARLRCSPMKGHSHVYWYRQLPEEGLKFMVYLQKENIIDESGMPKERFSAEFPKEGPSILRIQQVVRGDSAAYFCASSAGTSFGELFFGEGSRLTVL.